These T cell receptor beta chains were read from a single sample in a study of cytomegalovirus exposure and HLA in healthy donors. Profiling relied on immunoSEQ multiplex PCR, and the TCRdb table lists in-frame clones only, not all of them. The sample records under 200,000 clones, 77% being singletons. Input material: PBMCs. The receptors stem from a male donor in good health and CMV-seropositive. The CDR3 runs from the conserved cysteine through the conserved F or W. A D gene is named only where the DNA matches it firmly. Size tells how often a clone was seen (once, few, many) or the class of an expanded clone, and some rows leave it out.

J,size,D,V,CDR3,DNA
TRBJ1-2,once,TRBD1,TRBV7-9,CASDRGEGYTF,TGTGCCAGCGACAGGGGTGAGGGCTACACCTTC
TRBJ2-1,NA,TRBD2,TRBV18,CASSRGGAYNEQFF,TGTGCCAGCTCACGTGGGGGGGCCTACAATGAGCAGTTCTTC
TRBJ1-4,few,NA,TRBV4-1,CASSHGAGGTNEKLFF,TGCGCCAGCAGCCACGGAGCGGGGGGGACTAATGAAAAACTGTTTTTT
TRBJ2-1,NA,TRBD1,TRBV30,CAWSYRGRGNEQFF,TGTGCCTGGAGTTACAGGGGGCGAGGCAATGAGCAGTTCTTC
TRBJ1-5,NA,TRBD1,TRBV6-5,CASSYSTGGKPQHF,TGTGCCAGCAGTTACTCGACAGGGGGCAAGCCCCAGCATTTT
TRBJ1-2,NA,TRBD1,TRBV10-3,CAISESGQGASGYTF,TGTGCCATCAGTGAGTCGGGACAGGGGGCAAGTGGCTACACCTTC
TRBJ2-7,NA,TRBD2,TRBV2,CASPLERGASYEQYF,TGTGCCAGCCCCCTTGAGCGGGGGGCTTCCTACGAGCAGTACTTC
TRBJ2-1,NA,TRBD2,TRBV6-6,CASSVRGGEQFF,TGTGCCAGCAGTGTACGCGGGGGTGAGCAGTTCTTC
TRBJ2-7,NA,NA,TRBV7-8,CASSLAMTGTYEQYF,TGTGCCAGCAGCTTAGCCATGACAGGAACCTACGAGCAGTACTTC
TRBJ1-1,NA,NA,TRBV6-6,CASSYSGGATEAFF,TGTGCCAGCAGTTACTCGGGCGGGGCCACTGAAGCTTTCTTT
TRBJ2-6,NA,NA,TRBV30,CAWNRDSGANVLTF,TGTGCCTGGAACAGGGATTCTGGGGCCAACGTCCTGACTTTC
TRBJ1-2,NA,NA,TRBV7-9,CSSSFRDTGYTF,TGTTCCAGCAGCTTCCGGGACACTGGCTACACCTTC
TRBJ2-7,NA,TRBD1,TRBV19,CASSIGTGSYEQYF,TGTGCCAGTAGTATTGGGACAGGCTCCTACGAGCAGTACTTC
TRBJ2-1,NA,TRBD2,TRBV5-1,CASTLLAGGYNEQFF,TGCGCCAGCACCCTTCTAGCGGGGGGTTATAATGAGCAGTTCTTC
TRBJ2-1,NA,TRBD2,TRBV2,CASSEDGGAAYNEQFF,TGTGCCAGCAGTGAAGACGGGGGGGCCGCCTACAATGAGCAGTTCTTC
TRBJ2-7,once,NA,TRBV4-2,CASSQGSGASYEQYF,TGTGCCAGCAGCCAAGGGTCGGGAGCTTCCTACGAGCAGTACTTC
TRBJ1-3,NA,NA,TRBV6-5,CASSAGEDGNTIYF,TGTGCCAGCAGCGCTGGTGAGGATGGAAACACCATATATTTT
TRBJ1-1,NA,TRBD1,TRBV4-1,CASSQRDRGEAFF,TGCGCCAGCAGCCAAAGGGACAGGGGTGAAGCTTTCTTT
TRBJ1-2,few,TRBD1,TRBV15,CATSRTGGDYGYTF,TGTGCCACCAGCAGGACAGGGGGTGACTATGGCTACACCTTC
TRBJ1-2,NA,TRBD1,TRBV19,CASSKGTEDGYTF,TGTGCCAGTAGTAAAGGGACAGAAGACGGCTACACCTTC
TRBJ2-7,NA,TRBD2,TRBV6-6,CASTPSGGIYEQYF,TGTGCCAGCACTCCCAGCGGGGGGATTTACGAGCAGTACTTC
TRBJ2-7,once,TRBD1,TRBV6-6,CASSYPPGQGAYEQYF,TGTGCCAGCAGTTACCCGCCGGGACAGGGGGCCTACGAGCAGTACTTC
TRBJ1-2,NA,TRBD1,TRBV2,CASRPRTGGRGYTF,TGTGCCAGCAGACCTCGGACAGGGGGCAGGGGCTACACCTTC
TRBJ2-7,few,NA,TRBV6-1,CASSEPTGTPYEQYF,TGTGCCAGCAGTGAACCAACCGGGACTCCCTACGAGCAGTACTTC
TRBJ1-1,NA,NA,TRBV12-2,CASRSGKSEAFF,TGTGCAAGTCGCTCGGGAAAATCTGAAGCTTTCTTT
TRBJ2-7,once,TRBD2,TRBV5-1,CASRATSGYEQYF,TGCGCCAGCAGAGCGACTAGCGGATACGAGCAGTACTTC
TRBJ1-1,NA,NA,TRBV19,CASSIVGGSAEAFF,TGTGCCAGTAGTATAGTAGGAGGTAGCGCAGAAGCTTTCTTT
TRBJ1-2,few,NA,TRBV10-3,CAISEDRPNYGYTF,TGTGCCATCAGTGAGGACAGGCCTAACTATGGCTACACCTTC
TRBJ2-3,NA,NA,TRBV30,CAWRDSKDTQYF,TGTGCCTGGAGGGACAGTAAAGATACGCAGTATTTT
TRBJ2-7,NA,TRBD2,TRBV5-6,CASSLGWTSAHPFYEQYF,TGTGCCAGCAGCTTGGGGTGGACTAGCGCGCACCCCTTTTACGAGCAGTACTTC
TRBJ1-1,NA,NA,TRBV5-4,CASSLDPRSTEAFF,TGTGCCAGCAGCTTGGATCCGAGGAGCACTGAAGCTTTCTTT
TRBJ2-1,NA,NA,TRBV6-5,CASTIQSGNEQFF,TGTGCCAGCACTATACAGAGCGGGAATGAGCAGTTCTTC
TRBJ2-6,few,NA,TRBV18,CASSPTLSGASGANVLTF,TGTGCCAGCTCACCAACTCTATCAGGGGCCTCTGGGGCCAACGTCCTGACTTTC
TRBJ1-6,NA,NA,TRBV5-6,CASSFGQGPSPLHF,TGTGCCAGCAGCTTCGGGCAGGGGCCTTCACCCCTCCACTTT
TRBJ1-1,NA,NA,TRBV21-1,CAGPGTGALNTEAFF,TGTGCCGGACCCGGGACAGGCGCCTTGAACACTGAAGCTTTCTTT
TRBJ2-3,once,TRBD2,TRBV2,CASSEARGAISKTQYF,TGTGCCAGCAGTGAAGCGCGGGGGGCCATATCTAAGACGCAGTATTTT
TRBJ1-3,NA,TRBD1,TRBV5-6,CASSSQGASGNTIYF,TGTGCCAGCAGCTCCCAGGGGGCGTCTGGAAACACCATATATTTT
TRBJ2-3,once,TRBD2,TRBV5-1,CASSLATSGGADTQYF,TGCGCCAGCAGCTTGGCAACTAGCGGGGGGGCCGATACGCAGTATTTT
TRBJ2-5,NA,NA,TRBV20-1,CSGHSLGTQYF,TGCAGTGGCCACTCCCTTGGGACCCAGTACTTC
TRBJ2-7,NA,NA,TRBV6-5,CASSLDRRRDEQYF,TGTGCCAGCAGCCTCGACAGACGCCGCGACGAGCAGTACTTC
TRBJ2-1,NA,TRBD2,TRBV6-4,CASSEVAGANNEQFF,TGTGCCAGCAGTGAAGTAGCGGGGGCCAACAATGAGCAGTTCTTC
TRBJ2-5,NA,NA,TRBV28,CATWNPQRTTGQETQYF,TGTGCCACCTGGAACCCCCAGCGGACGACGGGACAAGAGACCCAGTACTTC
TRBJ1-1,NA,NA,TRBV5-1,CASSLVVENTEAFF,TGCGCCAGCAGCTTGGTTGTAGAAAACACTGAAGCTTTCTTT
TRBJ2-5,NA,NA,TRBV15,CATSTRGTQETQYF,TGTGCCACCAGCACTCGGGGGACCCAAGAGACCCAGTACTTC
TRBJ1-5,NA,TRBD1,TRBV6-5,CASSDRGAQPQHF,TGTGCCAGCAGTGACAGGGGTGCCCAGCCCCAGCATTTT
TRBJ1-4,once,TRBD1,TRBV27,CASSLRAGTGRIVANEKLFF,TGTGCCAGCAGTTTAAGGGCTGGGACAGGGAGGATCGTGGCTAATGAAAAACTGTTTTTT
TRBJ2-5,NA,NA,TRBV30,CAWSPGVQQETQYF,TGTGCCTGGAGTCCCGGAGTCCAACAAGAGACCCAGTACTTC
TRBJ2-7,NA,NA,TRBV21-1,CASSKVGTGTSSYEQYF,NA
TRBJ2-3,NA,TRBD1,TRBV10-1,CASRAGTGASTDTQYF,TGCGCCAGCAGGGCCGGGACAGGGGCTAGCACAGATACGCAGTATTTT
TRBJ1-2,NA,TRBD1,TRBV6-6,CASSSGTALYGYTF,TGTGCCAGTTCTTCCGGGACAGCCCTATATGGCTACACCTTC
TRBJ1-1,NA,NA,TRBV7-9,CASSLGDWTDNTEAFF,TGTGCCAGCAGCTTAGGGGATTGGACAGATAACACTGAAGCTTTCTTT
TRBJ1-4,few,TRBD1,TRBV4-1,CASTDRVLPSDEKLFF,TGCGCCAGCACAGACAGGGTACTGCCCAGTGATGAAAAACTGTTTTTT